One sample yielded the 13 T cell receptor beta chains listed below, sequenced in a study of blood T cell repertoires in COVID-19. The table came from immunoSEQ multiplex PCR; TCRdb's copy has only in-frame clones and leaves some out. The table records some 180,000 clones, around 80% of them present only once. The material sequenced was peripheral blood. The source of these receptors is a woman in her sixties or seventies who had recovered from COVID-19.

The genes are TRBV5-8 and TRBJ1-1; 7 bases are shared with TRBD1. Germline loops: CDR1 SGHTS, CDR2 YDEGEE. The V and J ends lost 2 bases and 10 bases, in that order; junction bases with no gene match: 17. The CDR3 extends over 16 amino acids. CDR3 amino acids: CASSFSGTDLTGTAFF. The CDR3 bases are TGTGCCAGCAGCTTTTCAGGGACAGACCTAACAGGGACAGCTTTCTTT.

The V call is TRBV18, the J call TRBJ1-2; a possible D gene is TRBD1 (5 bases). Germline lookup yields CDR1 KGHSH and CDR2 LQKENI. This CDR3 comprises 15 residues. The V end was cut by 0 bases, the J end by 8 bases, with 16 bases between. The CDR3 bases are TGTGCCAGCTCACCACCGAACAGGCAGCCCGGGGGCTACACCTTC. It yields the protein CASSPPNRQPGGYTF. The complete variable domain, with remaining parts taken from reference TRBV18 and TRBJ1-2, reads NAGVMQNPRHLVRRRGQEARLRCSPMKGHSHVYWYRQLPEEGLKFMVYLQKENIIDESGMPKERFSAEFPKEGPSILRIQQVVRGDSAAYFCASSPPNRQPGGYTFGSGTRLTVV.

The chain's CDR3 is CASSLVGGPEGYTF. CDR3 sequence (DNA): TGTGCCAGCAGCTTGGTTGGGGGCCCGGAGGGCTACACCTTC. The V gene is TRBV5-4, the J gene TRBJ1-2; the D gene is possibly TRBD1 (6 bases). The length of the CDR3 is 14 residues. Germline loops: CDR1 SGHNT, CDR2 YYREEE (reference sequence). V lost 0 bases and J lost 8, with 14 bases in between.

On this clone: One junction end does not reproduce the germline sequence, and a read error may be involved. The J gene is TRBJ2-3, the V gene TRBV5-1, with 13 bases aligning to TRBD2. Germline CDR1 SGHRS, CDR2 YFSETQ. The CDR3 is 14 residues long. Here the CDR3 reads CASSPTSGGTPGDF. The CDR3 nucleotides read TGCGCCAGCAGCCCGACTAGCGGGGGGACGCCGGGGGATTTT.

This clone has a handful of counts. The genes are TRBV28 and TRBJ1-6; possibly TRBD1 for D (6 bases). Trimming removed 6 bases from V and 10 bases from J, with 13 bases in between. The CDR3 spans 13 residues. Germline CDR1 MDHEN, CDR2 SYDVKM. The CDR3 nucleotides are TGTGCCAGCAGCCGGGGGGCGGGATCACCCCTCCACTTT. Protein sequence: CASSRGAGSPLHF.

In its sample, this clone was seen a few times. The chain recombines TRBV7-3 with TRBJ2-2; 7 nucleotides line up with TRBD2. Per the germline V gene, CDR1 is SGHTA and CDR2 is FQGTGA. This CDR3 is built from 16 residues. Losses at the gene ends were 5 bases for V and 5 bases for J; bases not matched to a gene: 11. CDR3 protein: CASSPGGTSLTGELFF. The CDR3 nucleotides are TGTGCCAGCAGCCCCGGGGGGACTTCCTTAACCGGGGAGCTGTTTTTT.

The genes are TRBV5-1 and TRBJ2-3, with D perhaps matching TRBD1 (6 bases). This CDR3 contains 16 residues. Germline CDR1 is SGHRS and CDR2 is YFSETQ. Trimming took 1 base from V and 0 from J, leaving 12 bases between them. CDR3 residues: CASSLRWGPSTDTQYF. CDR3 nucleotide sequence: TGCGCCAGCAGCTTGAGGTGGGGGCCCAGCACAGATACGCAGTATTTT.

V usage is TRBV5-1 and J usage is TRBJ1-4; TRBD1 might be the D (6 bases). Trimming stripped 4 bases from V and 6 bases from J, with 16 bases between. This CDR3 has 15 residues. Germline-derived CDR1 and CDR2 are SGHRS and YFSETQ. In DNA form, the CDR3 reads TGCGCCAGCAGCCGGGACGGGACATCGCATGAAAAACTGTTTTTT. It is translated as CASSRDGTSHEKLFF.

On this clone: A much more abundant neighbour one base away suggests this may be a read error. The gene calls are TRBV6-2 or TRBV6-3 and TRBJ2-1; TRBD2 aligns across 13 bases. The CDR3 extends over 15 amino acids. The V gene end was trimmed by 6 bases and the J gene end by 4 bases; junction bases not matched to a gene: 3. CDR1 and CDR2 from the germline V gene are MNHEY and SVGEGT. CDR3 in amino acids: CASSSGLAGYNEQFF. In nucleotides, the CDR3 is TGTGCCAGCAGCTCGGGACTAGCGGGATACAATGAGCAGTTCTTC.

The chain uses TRBV5-1 and TRBJ1-1; 7 bases agree with TRBD1. Germline V gene data show CDR1 as SGHRS and CDR2 as YFSETQ. This CDR3 is built from 14 residues. Losses at the gene ends were 0 bases for V and 4 bases for J; bases not matched to a gene: 3. CDR3 in DNA: TGCGCCAGCAGCTTGGCGGGACAGTCCACTGAAGCTTTCTTT. Translating gives CASSLAGQSTEAFF.

The chain links TRBV10-3 to TRBJ2-2; TRBD1 is a possible D gene (5 bases). CDR1 and CDR2 from the germline V gene are ENHRY and SYGVKD. The CDR3 sequence is 14 residues long. V gave up 3 bases and J gave up 3 bases, with 8 bases separating them. The CDR3 bases are TGTGCCATCAGTGACCCAGGGTACACCGGGGAGCTGTTTTTT. It yields the protein CAISDPGYTGELFF.

V gene TRBV7-9 combines with J gene TRBJ1-2, with D possibly matching TRBD1 (6 bases). The germline V gene encodes CDR1 SEHNR and CDR2 FQNEAQ (reference sequence). The V and J ends lost 3 bases and 6 bases respectively, with 14 bases between them. There are 14 residues in the CDR3. The CDR3 DNA reads as TGTGCCAGCAGCTTCGTGGGGGGGCTGGATGGCTACACCTTC. It codes for CASSFVGGLDGYTF.

Notes on this clone: A clone one base away is much larger, so this may be a read error. The rearrangement joins TRBV12-3 or TRBV12-4 to TRBJ2-7, with 7 bases aligning to TRBD1. J was trimmed by 4 bases and V by 6 bases; bases with no gene match: 3. CDR3 length: 12 amino acids. CDR3 sequence (DNA): TGTGCCAGCAGCCCCAGGGGGTACGAGCAGTACTTC. Amino acid sequence: CASSPRGYEQYF.